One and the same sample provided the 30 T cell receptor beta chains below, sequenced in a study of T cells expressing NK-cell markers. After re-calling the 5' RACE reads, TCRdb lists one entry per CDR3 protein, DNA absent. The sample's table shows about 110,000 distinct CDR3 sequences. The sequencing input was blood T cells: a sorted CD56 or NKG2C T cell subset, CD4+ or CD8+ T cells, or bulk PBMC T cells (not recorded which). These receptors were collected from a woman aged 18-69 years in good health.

The CDR3 is CASSLALSRGGVRYEQYF. The J gene is TRBJ2-7, the V gene TRBV11-1; TCRdb reports TRBD1, a call that lacks DNA to check it against. The CDR3 spans 18 residues. In germline, CDR1 is SGHAT, CDR2 FQDESV (reference sequence).

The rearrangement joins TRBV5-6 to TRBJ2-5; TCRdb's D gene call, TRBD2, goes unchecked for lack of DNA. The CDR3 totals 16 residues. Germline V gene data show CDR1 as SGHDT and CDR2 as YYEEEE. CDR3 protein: CASSLVAGGRRETQYF.

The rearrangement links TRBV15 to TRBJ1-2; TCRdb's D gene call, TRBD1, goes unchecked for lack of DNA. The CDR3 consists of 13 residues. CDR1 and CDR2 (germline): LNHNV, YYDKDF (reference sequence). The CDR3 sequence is CAASKGTAYGYTF.

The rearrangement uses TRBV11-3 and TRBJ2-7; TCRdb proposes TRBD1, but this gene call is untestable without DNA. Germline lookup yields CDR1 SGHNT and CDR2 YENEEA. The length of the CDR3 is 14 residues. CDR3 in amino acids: CASSSGAGNYEQYF.

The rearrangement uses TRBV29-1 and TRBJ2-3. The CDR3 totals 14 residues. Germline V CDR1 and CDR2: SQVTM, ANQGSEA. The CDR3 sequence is CSVEQVTSTDTQYF.

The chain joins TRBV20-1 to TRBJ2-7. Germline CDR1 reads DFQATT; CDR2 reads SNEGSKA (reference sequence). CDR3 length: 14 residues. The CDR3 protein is CSARVVAVSYEQYF.

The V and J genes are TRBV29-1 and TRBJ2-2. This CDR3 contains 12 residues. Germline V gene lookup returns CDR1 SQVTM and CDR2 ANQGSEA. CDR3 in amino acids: CSVGGGIGELFF.

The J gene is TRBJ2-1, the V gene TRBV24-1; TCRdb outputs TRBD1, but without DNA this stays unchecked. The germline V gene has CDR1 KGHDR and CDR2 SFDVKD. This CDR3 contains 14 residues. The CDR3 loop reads CATSDSAGDNEQFF.

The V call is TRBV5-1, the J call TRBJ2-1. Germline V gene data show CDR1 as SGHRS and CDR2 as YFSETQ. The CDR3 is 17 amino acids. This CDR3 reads CASSVASGYSSYNEQFF.

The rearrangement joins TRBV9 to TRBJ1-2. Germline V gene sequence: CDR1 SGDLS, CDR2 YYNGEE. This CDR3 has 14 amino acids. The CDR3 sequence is CASSFSGGEYGYTF.

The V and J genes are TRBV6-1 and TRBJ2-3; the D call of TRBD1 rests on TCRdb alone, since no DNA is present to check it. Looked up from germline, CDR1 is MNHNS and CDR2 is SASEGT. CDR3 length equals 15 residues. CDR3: CASGAEGAFTDTQYF.

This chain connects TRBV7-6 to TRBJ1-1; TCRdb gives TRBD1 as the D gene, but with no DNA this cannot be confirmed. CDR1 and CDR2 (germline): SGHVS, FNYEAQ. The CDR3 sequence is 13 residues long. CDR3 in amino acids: CASSLTGQTEAFF.

CDR3 residues: CASSLAGGGGTEAFF. The chain combines TRBV7-9 with TRBJ1-1. The CDR3 is 15 amino acids. Germline V CDR1 and CDR2: SEHNR, FQNEAQ (reference sequence).

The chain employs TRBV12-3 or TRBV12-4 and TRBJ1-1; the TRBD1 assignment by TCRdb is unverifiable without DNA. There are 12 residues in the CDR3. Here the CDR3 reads CASSLAPYPAFF.

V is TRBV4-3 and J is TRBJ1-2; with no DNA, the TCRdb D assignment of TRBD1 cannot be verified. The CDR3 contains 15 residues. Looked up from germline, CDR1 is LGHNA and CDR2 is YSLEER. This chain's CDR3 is CASSQEWEQVYGYTF.

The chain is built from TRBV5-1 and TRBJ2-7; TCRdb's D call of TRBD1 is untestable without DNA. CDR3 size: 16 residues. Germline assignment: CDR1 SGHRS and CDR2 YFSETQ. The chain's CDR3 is CASSLGFGQGAHEQYF.

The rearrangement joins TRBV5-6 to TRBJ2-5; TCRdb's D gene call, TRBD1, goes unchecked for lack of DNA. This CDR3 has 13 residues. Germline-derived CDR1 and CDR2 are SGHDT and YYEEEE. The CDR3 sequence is CASSLSGSKTQYF. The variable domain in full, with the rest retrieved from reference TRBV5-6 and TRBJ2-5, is DAGVTQSPTHLIKTRGQQVTLRCSPKSGHDTVSWYQQALGQGPQFIFQYYEEEERQRGNFPDRFSGHQFPNYSSELNVNALLLGDSALYLCASSLSGSKTQYFGPGTRLLVL.

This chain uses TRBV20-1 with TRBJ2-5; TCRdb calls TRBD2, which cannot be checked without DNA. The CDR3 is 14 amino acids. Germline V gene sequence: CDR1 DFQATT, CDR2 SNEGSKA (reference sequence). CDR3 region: CSANPERALETQYF.

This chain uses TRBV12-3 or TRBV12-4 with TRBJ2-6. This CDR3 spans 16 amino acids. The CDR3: CASSLWAFSGANVLTF.

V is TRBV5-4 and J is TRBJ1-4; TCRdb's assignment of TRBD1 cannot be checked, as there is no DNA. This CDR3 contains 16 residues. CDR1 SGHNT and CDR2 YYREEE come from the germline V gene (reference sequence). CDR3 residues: CASSLGTFATNEKLFF.

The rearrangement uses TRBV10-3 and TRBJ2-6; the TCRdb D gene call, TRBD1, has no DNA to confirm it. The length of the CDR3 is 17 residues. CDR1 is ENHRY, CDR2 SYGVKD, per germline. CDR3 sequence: CAISESGDSSGANVLTF.

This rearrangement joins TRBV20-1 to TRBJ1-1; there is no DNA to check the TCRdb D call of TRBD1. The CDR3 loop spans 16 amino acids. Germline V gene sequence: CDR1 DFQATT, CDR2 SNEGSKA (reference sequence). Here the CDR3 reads CSAREGVGVLNTEAFF.

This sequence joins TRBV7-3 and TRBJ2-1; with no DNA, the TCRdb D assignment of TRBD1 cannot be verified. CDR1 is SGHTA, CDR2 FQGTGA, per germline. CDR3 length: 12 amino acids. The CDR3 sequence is CASSPQGNEQFF.

The chain's CDR3 is CASSQEEGLDEQFF. The chain is built from TRBV4-2 and TRBJ2-1. Germline V gene data show CDR1 as LGHNA and CDR2 as YNFKEQ. This CDR3 is 14 amino acids long.

CDR3 protein: CASSLEGGYEQYF. The V gene is TRBV11-2, the J gene TRBJ2-7. The CDR3 length is 13 residues. CDR1 and CDR2 (germline): SGHAT, FQNNGV.

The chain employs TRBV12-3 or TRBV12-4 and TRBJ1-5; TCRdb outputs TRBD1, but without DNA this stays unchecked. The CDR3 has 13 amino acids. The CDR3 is CASSTPGNQPQHF.

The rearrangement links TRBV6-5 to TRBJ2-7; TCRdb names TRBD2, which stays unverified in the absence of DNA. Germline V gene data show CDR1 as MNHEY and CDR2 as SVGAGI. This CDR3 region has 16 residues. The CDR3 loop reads CASSYAYGVSGDEQYF.

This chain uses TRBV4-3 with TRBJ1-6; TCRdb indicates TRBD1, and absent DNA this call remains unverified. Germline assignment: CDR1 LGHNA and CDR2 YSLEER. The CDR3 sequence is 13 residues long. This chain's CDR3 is CASSQDGASPLHF.

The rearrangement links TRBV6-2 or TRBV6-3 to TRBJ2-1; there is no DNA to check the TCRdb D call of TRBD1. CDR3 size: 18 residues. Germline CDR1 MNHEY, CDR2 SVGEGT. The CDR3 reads CASSYNGLQPGSYNEQFF.

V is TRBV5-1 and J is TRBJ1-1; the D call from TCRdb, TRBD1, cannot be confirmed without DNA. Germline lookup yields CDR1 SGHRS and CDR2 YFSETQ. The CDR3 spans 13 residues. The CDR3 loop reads CASSSGTVIEAFF.